This T cell receptor (beta chain) originates from a study of blood T cell repertoires in COVID-19. Turning to the study itself: Some COVID-19 samples were acute and others convalescent; all came from the United States, Italy and Spain. The cDNA or gDNA used as material had been derived from T cells, B-cell-depleted T cells, or PBMCs.

The CDR3 is 13 amino acids. With 5 bases clipped from V and 4 bases from J, the junction kept 3 bases outside the gene matches. The germline V gene has CDR1 LNHDA and CDR2 SQIVND (reference sequence). The authors' processing: Amplification from reference gene primers served as the basis for estimated nucleated cell counts. Only in-frame clones appear in the TCRdb table, and some are missing; sequencing was by immunoSEQ multiplex PCR. Clone size and V and J calls were adopted from that table, with D and trimming inferred from the DNA. The repertoire holds 230,000 or so clones, with approximately 79% as singletons. This clone has a single count.

This TCR was recovered from a human donor in a cohort sampled during active COVID-19. Sequenced input: peripheral blood. The chain uses TRBV19 and TRBJ1-2; TRBD1 matches at 8 bases. CDR3 DNA sequence: TGTGCCAGTAGTGCGGACAGGGCCTATGGCTACACCTTC. It encodes CASSADRAYGYTF.